These 21 T cell receptor beta chains were sequenced from one sample in a study of spatial heterogeneity in lung cancer. Time point defined: sample taken at primary tumor resection. Each CDR3 protein gets one entry after TCRdb re-called the 5' RACE reads with MiXCR. The data show 20,000 to 30,000 distinct CDR3 sequences, 8% to 10% seen once. Study outcomes and limitations: Tumor mutation count correlated with how many alpha and beta TCRs expanded intratumorally.

No antigen has been identified for these receptors. Sequenced here: lung tumor tissue, sampled at surgery. Every receptor here comes from a male donor with early-stage non-small cell lung cancer.

The sample holds many counts of this clonotype. This rearrangement joins TRBV4-1 to TRBJ1-1; no clear D. Germline CDR1 MGHRA, CDR2 YSYEKL. CDR3 length: 14 amino acids. The V gene lost 0 bases and the J gene lost 5 bases, with 10 bases spanning the gap. CDR3 in amino acids: CASSQEEVGTEAFF. The CDR3 nucleotides read TGCGCCAGCAGCCAAGAGGAGGTGGGGACTGAAGCTTTCTTT.

This clonotype was counted only a few times. As DNA, the CDR3 is TGTGCCAGCAGTTTATTCCCTCAAGGGGGCCTCTATGGCTACACCTTC. It is translated as CASSLFPQGGLYGYTF. The V and J genes are TRBV27 and TRBJ1-2, with TRBD1 identical over 7 bases. The CDR3 spans 16 residues. The germline V gene has CDR1 MNHEY and CDR2 SMNVEV (reference sequence). The J segment lost 4 bases and the V segment lost 1 base, leaving 9 bases of the junction unmatched.

This clonotype was counted once. A read error is possible here, since a much larger clone lies one base away. The V and J genes are TRBV24-1 and TRBJ2-3, with D maybe TRBD2 (5 bases). The CDR3 has 15 residues. Germline V gene lookup returns CDR1 KGHDR and CDR2 SFDVKD. This CDR3 is CATSDWTSSTETQYF. The CDR3, as DNA: TGTGCCACCAGTGACTGGACGTCTAGCACAGAAACGCAGTATTTT.

This rearrangement joins TRBV20-1 to TRBJ2-3, with TRBD2 identical over 13 bases. The CDR3 runs to 16 residues. CDR1 and CDR2 (germline): DFQATT, SNEGSKA (reference sequence). The CDR3 loop is CRGSTSGGSSTDTQYF. Here the CDR3 DNA reads TGCAGGGGCTCGACTAGCGGGGGGTCTAGCACAGATACGCAGTATTTT.

This clonotype occurred many times. The CDR3 reads CSVDRHQETQYF. The CDR3 DNA sequence: TGCAGCGTGGACAGACACCAAGAGACCCAGTACTTC. V is TRBV29-1 and J is TRBJ2-5; possibly TRBD1 for D (6 bases). This CDR3 comprises 12 residues. The V gene lost 6 bases and the J gene lost 0 bases, with 8 bases spanning the gap. CDR1 and CDR2 (germline): SQVTM, ANQGSEA.

This chain uses TRBV4-3 with TRBJ2-1; D may match TRBD1 or TRBD2 (6 bases each). Trimming took off 4 bases at V and 8 bases at J, with 18 bases between the two ends. The CDR3 contains 15 residues. Germline loops: CDR1 LGHNA, CDR2 YSLEER. CDR3: CASSLGGRTGDEQFF. Here the CDR3 DNA reads TGCGCCAGCAGCCTAGGGGGGAGGACCGGCGATGAGCAGTTCTTC.

This clonotype was observed at least ten times. V is TRBV5-1 and J is TRBJ1-1, with D uncertain. CDR1 SGHRS and CDR2 YFSETQ come from the germline V gene. V lost 0 bases and J lost 1, with 13 bases in between. The CDR3 is made up of 16 amino acids. CDR3 amino acids: CASSLGSRYSNTEAFF. DNA of the CDR3: TGCGCCAGCAGCTTGGGGAGTCGGTACTCGAACACTGAAGCTTTCTTT.

The chain links TRBV12-3 or TRBV12-4 to TRBJ2-2; D call uncertain. This CDR3 region has 12 residues. Trimming took 6 bases from V and 3 from J, leaving 5 bases between them. The CDR3 region has the DNA TGTGCCAGCAGGCGAGACACCGGGGAGCTGTTTTTT. Translating gives CASRRDTGELFF.

This clonotype has at least ten counts. The CDR3 is CAGRGNSYEQYF. CDR3 coding DNA: TGTGCCGGAAGGGGAAACTCCTACGAGCAGTACTTC. V usage is TRBV2 and J usage is TRBJ2-7; tentatively, D is TRBD1 (5 bases). The CDR3 runs to 12 residues. V was cut by 11 bases and J by 0 bases, with 11 bases left in between. The germline V gene has CDR1 SNHLY and CDR2 FYNNEI.

CDR3 region: CASSPRQGDEQYF. The CDR3 bases are TGTGCCAGCAGCCCCCGACAGGGCGACGAGCAGTACTTC. This chain uses TRBV7-2 with TRBJ2-7; 7 bases map to TRBD1. Trimming removed 5 bases from V and 5 bases from J; junction bases left unmatched: 6. Germline V gene data show CDR1 as SGHTA and CDR2 as FQGNSA. This CDR3 spans 13 amino acids.

This rearrangement joins TRBV19 to TRBJ2-5; 7 nucleotides agree with TRBD1. V lost 6 bases and J lost 3; bases outside the gene matches: 13. The germline gives CDR1 LNHDA, CDR2 SQIVND (reference sequence). This CDR3 contains 16 residues. This CDR3 is CASSSLAGGFEETQYF. CDR3 sequence (DNA): TGTGCCAGTAGCTCGCTAGCAGGGGGTTTTGAAGAGACCCAGTACTTC.

In this sample, this clonotype turned up many times. The chain employs TRBV7-9 and TRBJ2-1, with a weak D call TRBD1 (7 bases). Germline V gene sequence: CDR1 SEHNR, CDR2 FQNEAQ (reference sequence). There are 15 residues in the CDR3. V was clipped by 3 bases and J by 2 bases, with 11 bases between them. CDR3 loop: CASSFQGGPYNEQFF. CDR3 DNA: TGTGCCAGCAGCTTCCAGGGGGGCCCCTACAATGAGCAGTTCTTC.

This clonotype rates as medium-sized. The chain carries TRBV7-2 and TRBJ2-1; possible D gene TRBD2, 5 bases. Trimming pared 5 bases from V and 2 bases from J, leaving 16 bases between. Germline loops: CDR1 SGHTA, CDR2 FQGNSA. The CDR3 has 16 residues. The CDR3 coding sequence is TGTGCCAGCAGCCCGGAGGAGCAGACCCCCTACAATGAGCAGTTCTTC. Translated, it gives CASSPEEQTPYNEQFF.

This clonotype was picked up many times. V is TRBV11-2 and J is TRBJ1-1; D is unclear. The ends were cut back, 3 bases at V and 1 base at J, with 6 bases in the middle. The germline V gene has CDR1 SGHAT and CDR2 FQNNGV. This CDR3 comprises 13 residues. CDR3: CASSFVKNTEAFF. The DNA of the CDR3 is TGTGCCAGCAGCTTTGTCAAGAACACTGAAGCTTTCTTT.

This clonotype was seen at least ten times. The chain is built from TRBV7-2 and TRBJ2-3, with 14 positions matching TRBD2. The CDR3 sequence is 20 residues long. V was clipped by 3 bases and J by 4 bases; unmatched bases: 15. Per germline, CDR1 SGHTA and CDR2 FQGNSA. The CDR3 loop reads CASSLLRRLAGGPGSDTQYF. The CDR3 region has the DNA TGTGCCAGCAGCTTGTTACGGCGACTAGCGGGAGGGCCCGGCTCAGATACGCAGTATTTT.

This clonotype has a count of ten or more. The J gene is TRBJ2-5, the V gene TRBV2; D ambiguous. CDR1 and CDR2 from the germline V gene are SNHLY and FYNNEI. This CDR3 region has 14 residues. Trimming shortened V by 7 bases and J by 1 base, and 13 bases separated the two germline ends. In nucleotides, the CDR3 is TGTGCCAGCAATAGCCGGCGACCCCAAGAGACCCAGTACTTC. The encoded protein is CASNSRRPQETQYF.

In its sample, this clonotype was seen many times. V usage is TRBV4-2 and J usage is TRBJ2-1, with 8 positions matching TRBD2. Trimming cost V 0 bases and J 7 bases; bases outside gene matches: 11. The germline CDR1 and CDR2 sequences are LGHNA and YNFKEQ. This CDR3 contains 17 residues. In DNA form, the CDR3 reads TGTGCCAGCAGCCAAGAGCCGGGACTAGGGGAGTCAAATGAGCAGTTCTTC. It yields the protein CASSQEPGLGESNEQFF.

The rearrangement links TRBV20-1 to TRBJ1-5, with TRBD1 identical over 8 bases. The V gene end was trimmed by 2 bases and the J gene end by 4 bases; junction bases not matched to a gene: 4. The CDR3 runs to 14 residues. Germline CDR1 reads DFQATT; CDR2 reads SNEGSKA (reference sequence). CDR3 loop: CSARYRGSNQPQHF. CDR3 nucleotides: TGCAGTGCTAGATACAGGGGGTCGAATCAGCCCCAGCATTTT.

In this sample, this clonotype turned up many times. This chain links TRBV12-3 or TRBV12-4 with TRBJ2-7; 9 positions agree with TRBD2. Trimming took 6 bases from V and 5 from J; bases not matched to a gene: 8. The CDR3 consists of 14 residues. The CDR3 reads CASSPGLALDEQYF. CDR3 nucleotides: TGTGCCAGCAGCCCCGGACTAGCGCTTGACGAGCAGTACTTC.

This clonotype was seen ten or more times. The rearrangement joins TRBV7-2 to TRBJ1-5; 9 nucleotides align to TRBD1. The germline V gene encodes CDR1 SGHTA and CDR2 FQGNSA. The CDR3 spans 15 residues. The junction had 8 bases not matched to a gene; V was cut back by 5 bases and J by 6 bases. CDR3 in amino acids: CASSPGGQGGQPQHF. For the CDR3, the DNA is TGTGCCAGCAGCCCAGGGGGACAGGGTGGTCAGCCCCAGCATTTT.

This clonotype was recorded a few times. The chain employs TRBV7-9 and TRBJ1-4, with 10 bases identical to TRBD1. V gave up 5 bases and J gave up 4 bases; unmatched junction bases: 7. The CDR3 is made up of 16 amino acids. Germline CDR1 reads SEHNR; CDR2 reads FQNEAQ (reference sequence). The CDR3 DNA sequence: TGTGCCAGCAGCGCATCCCGGACAGGGGGTAATGAAAAACTGTTTTTT. Encoded protein: CASSASRTGGNEKLFF.